This paragraph reports one T cell receptor (beta chain). Treatment here: oral pan-JAK inhibitor, 5-10 mg twice daily. As part of sample collection, lesional scalp punch biopsies and peripheral blood were taken from alopecia areata patients. These data belong to a study of CD8+ T cells in alopecia areata. Following RNA extraction, reverse transcription yielded cDNA that acted as the sequencing template. This table comes from immunoSEQ multiplex PCR, and its TCRdb copy is limited to in-frame clones, with some not included. The sample includes 200,000 or so clones, 55% to 75% of them seen just once. The source was CD4+ T cells sorted from blood, collected at week 24, from a patient treated with tofacitinib. This clonotype was obtained from a human donor with alopecia areata.

The CDR3 protein is CASSRTGLTVSYEQYF. Written as DNA, the CDR3 is TGTGCCAGCAGCCGGACGGGACTGACGGTCTCCTACGAGCAGTACTTC. This chain links TRBV5-4 with TRBJ2-7; weak D call: TRBD2 (6 bases). V lost 4 bases and J 0 bases, leaving 17 bases between the germline ends. This CDR3 is built from 16 residues. CDR1 SGHNT and CDR2 YYREEE come from the germline V gene (reference sequence).